This paragraph covers one TCR delta chain sequence. The protein given by TCRdb reflects a much larger clone and differs at residue 14 from this DNA's translation, likely from a read error; the protein shown is the DNA's translation. This sample was included in a study of gamma-delta T cells after stem cell transplantation. The CDR3 is made up of 17 amino acids. Germline-derived CDR1 and CDR2 are GEAIGNYY and EKD. TCRdb reapplied CATT to the RT-PCR reads. The data hold over a thousand delta-chain clones, with 9.5% to 15% observed a single time. The TCR was taken from a human donor. It is not recorded whose cells these are; they may come from a transplant donor. The sample comprised gamma-delta T cells. The chain employs TRDV2 and TRDJ1, with 8 bases matching TRDD3. The CDR3 reads CACDTVRGIRTTDQLIF. CDR3 nucleotides: TGTGCCTGTGACACCGTGCGCGGGATACGAACGACCGATCAACTCATCTTT.